This paragraph covers one T cell receptor beta chain sequence. Per germline, CDR1 MNHNY and CDR2 SVGAGI (reference sequence). There are 13 residues in the CDR3. The V gene lost 4 bases and the J gene lost 5 bases, with 11 bases spanning the gap. This specimen belongs to a study of tumor T cells in aggressive B-cell lymphoma. Sequenced by immunoSEQ multiplex PCR; TCRdb stores in-frame clones only, minus some. The sample gives some 10,000 clones, around 90% of which show up once; less than 4% is in the top ten. The chain joins TRBV6-6 to TRBJ1-2; D is perhaps TRBD1 (6 bases). Sequencing was performed on tumor tissue. The TCR originated in an adult with diffuse large B cell lymphoma. CDR3 region: CASSSSQGYGYTF. CDR3 bases: TGTGCCAGCAGTTCCAGTCAGGGGTATGGCTACACCTTC.